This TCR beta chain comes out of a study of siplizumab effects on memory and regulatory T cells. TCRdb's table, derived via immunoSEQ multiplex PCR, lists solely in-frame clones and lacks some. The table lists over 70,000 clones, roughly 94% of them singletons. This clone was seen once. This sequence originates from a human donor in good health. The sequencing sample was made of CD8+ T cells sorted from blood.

This CDR3 is CASSSTGTSSYNEQFF. CDR3 in DNA: TGTGCCAGCAGCAGCACAGGGACCAGCTCCTACAATGAGCAGTTCTTC. This chain uses TRBV9 with TRBJ2-1, with a weak D call TRBD1 (6 bases). Deletions cut 4 bases from V and 0 bases from J, with 14 bases between. Germline values: CDR1 SGDLS, CDR2 YYNGEE. The CDR3 totals 16 residues. Drawing the rest from reference TRBV9 and TRBJ2-1, the complete variable domain is DSGVTQTPKHLITATGQRVTLRCSPRSGDLSVYWYQQSLDQGLQFLIQYYNGEERAKGNILERFSAQQFPDLHSELNLSSLELGDSALYFCASSSTGTSSYNEQFFGPGTRLTVL.